Sequencing of this T cell receptor (beta chain) was carried out in a study of OX40 agonist ivuxolimab in advanced cancers. Study information: Two cutaneous melanoma patients and one hepatocellular carcinoma patient, three in all, had partial responses.

The data were produced by immunoSEQ multiplex PCR, yet TCRdb's version contains in-frame clones alone and is incomplete. The sample records around 51,000 clones, approximately 80% being singletons. The CDR3 runs 14 residues. CDR1 LNHDA and CDR2 SQIVND come from the germline V gene (reference sequence). Trimming stripped 6 bases from V and 4 bases from J, with 15 bases between. The material was CD4+ or CD8+ T cells sorted from blood, obtained in a trial of the OX40 agonist ivuxolimab. The sequence was obtained from an adult with an advanced solid tumor such as melanoma, head and neck, liver or kidney cancer. V usage is TRBV19 and J usage is TRBJ2-5; weak D call: TRBD1 (6 bases). The DNA for the CDR3 is TGTGCCAGTAGCTTACAGGGTTTGTCAGAGACCCAGTACTTC. Translation gives CASSLQGLSETQYF.